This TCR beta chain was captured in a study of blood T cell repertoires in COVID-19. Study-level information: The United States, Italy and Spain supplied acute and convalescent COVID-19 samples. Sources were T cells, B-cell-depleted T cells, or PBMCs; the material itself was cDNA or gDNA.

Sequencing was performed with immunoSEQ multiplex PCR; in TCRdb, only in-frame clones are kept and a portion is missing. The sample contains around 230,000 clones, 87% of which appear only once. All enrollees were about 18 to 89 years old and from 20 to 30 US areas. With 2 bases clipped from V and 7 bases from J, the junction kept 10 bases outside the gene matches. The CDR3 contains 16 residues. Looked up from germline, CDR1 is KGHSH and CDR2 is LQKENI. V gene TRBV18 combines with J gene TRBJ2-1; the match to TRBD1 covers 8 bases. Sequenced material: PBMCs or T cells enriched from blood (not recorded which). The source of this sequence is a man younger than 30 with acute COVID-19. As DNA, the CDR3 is TGTGCCAGCTCACCAATGGACAGGGTGGGGACGAATGAGCAGTTCTTC. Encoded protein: CASSPMDRVGTNEQFF.